The 10 T cell receptor beta chains in this list originate from one sample, sequenced in a study of T cell responses to AZD1222 COVID-19 vaccine. Here immunoSEQ multiplex PCR was the method, and the copy in TCRdb shows in-frame clones only, minus some. The sample has about 150,000 clones; 80% to 90% are singletons. The source material was peripheral blood, sampled on day 0 of MenACWY control vaccination. These receptors were collected from an adult in good health.

This chain uses TRBV2 with TRBJ2-2; D gene uncertain. The CDR3 covers 13 residues. Germline lookup yields CDR1 SNHLY and CDR2 FYNNEI. Trimming cost V 4 bases and J 5 bases, with 8 bases left between them. CDR3 region: CASSGGRTGELFF. Written as DNA, the CDR3 is TGTGCCAGCAGTGGCGGCAGGACCGGGGAGCTGTTTTTT. The whole variable domain, filled in from reference TRBV2 and TRBJ2-2, reads EPEVTQTPSHQVTQMGQEVILRCVPISNHLYFYWYRQILGQKVEFLVSFYNNEISEKSEIFDDQFSVERPDGSNFTLKIRSTKLEDSAMYFCASSGGRTGELFFGEGSRLTVL.

The V call is TRBV18, the J call TRBJ2-3; a possible D gene is TRBD1 (5 bases). Germline-derived CDR1 and CDR2 are KGHSH and LQKENI. Trimming removed 2 bases at V and 2 bases at J, with 11 bases between. This CDR3 is 15 amino acids long. The CDR3 reads CASSPNRQNTDTQYF. The CDR3 DNA follows: TGTGCCAGCTCACCAAATAGACAGAACACAGATACGCAGTATTTT.

The rearrangement joins TRBV19 to TRBJ1-1, with D unresolved. Germline V gives CDR1 LNHDA, CDR2 SQIVND (reference sequence). This CDR3 contains 14 residues. V was trimmed by 1 base and J by 3 bases, leaving 9 bases between them. CDR3 DNA sequence: TGTGCCAGTAGTATAGGCGTGCCATACACTGAAGCTTTCTTT. Encoded protein: CASSIGVPYTEAFF.

The chain has TRBV4-1 and TRBJ2-7; D gene unclear. The germline CDR1 and CDR2 sequences are MGHRA and YSYEKL. CDR3 length equals 15 residues. V dropped 0 bases and J dropped 1 base, with 10 bases sitting between them. The CDR3, as DNA: TGCGCCAGCAGCCAAGAGTTGGACGGGTCCTACGAGCAGTACGTC. The encoded protein is CASSQELDGSYEQYV.

The chain links TRBV5-4 to TRBJ1-1; unclear D gene. Per the germline V gene, CDR1 is SGHNT and CDR2 is YYREEE (reference sequence). The V gene lost 4 bases and the J gene lost 6 bases, with 13 bases spanning the gap. The CDR3 is 13 amino acids. DNA of the CDR3: TGTGCCAGCAGCCCACCGGTGGGAGCTGAAGCTTTCTTT. This gives the protein CASSPPVGAEAFF.

The V call is TRBV6-5, the J call TRBJ2-7; D is perhaps TRBD2 (6 bases). The CDR3 loop spans 15 amino acids. The V gene lost 7 bases and the J gene lost 0 bases, with 16 bases spanning the gap. The germline gives CDR1 MNHEY, CDR2 SVGAGI. This chain's CDR3 is CASTFTRGSSYEQYV. CDR3 coding DNA: TGTGCCAGCACCTTCACTCGGGGGAGCTCCTACGAGCAGTACGTC.

The chain links TRBV6-5 to TRBJ1-2, with 8 bases that match TRBD1. CDR1 MNHEY and CDR2 SVGAGI come from the germline V gene. This CDR3 contains 14 residues. The junction had 7 bases not matched to a gene; V was cut back by 5 bases and J by 5 bases. CDR3 protein: CASSRDRLGYGYTF. The CDR3 DNA is TGTGCCAGCAGTAGGGACAGGCTAGGTTATGGCTACACCTTC.

This chain links TRBV29-1 with TRBJ1-2; maybe TRBD1 (5 bases). This CDR3 is 13 amino acids long. The V gene lost 0 bases and the J gene lost 5 bases, with 10 bases spanning the gap. The V gene's germline CDR1 is SQVTM and CDR2 ANQGSEA. The CDR3 here is CSVEEGAGYGYTF. DNA for the CDR3: TGCAGCGTTGAAGAAGGGGCAGGGTATGGCTACACCTTC.

CDR3 protein: CAWSVDGTGGRPLHF. CDR3 DNA: TGTGCCTGGAGTGTAGATGGGACAGGGGGCCGACCCCTCCACTTT. The gene calls are TRBV30 and TRBJ1-6; 12 bases are a match to TRBD1. CDR1 is GTSNPN and CDR2 is SVGIG in the germline V gene (reference sequence). Losses at the gene ends were 0 bases for V and 12 bases for J; bases not matched to a gene: 6. The CDR3 loop spans 15 amino acids.

This clone was detected once. V usage is TRBV5-4 and J usage is TRBJ1-6; a weak D match, TRBD1 (6 bases). This CDR3 has 15 amino acids. Per germline, CDR1 SGHNT and CDR2 YYREEE (reference sequence). V gave up 0 bases and J gave up 5 bases, with 9 bases separating them. The CDR3 DNA reads TGTGCCAGCAGCTTGGGGAGGACAGATAATTCACCCCTCCACTTT. This sequence encodes CASSLGRTDNSPLHF.